The 29 T cell receptor beta chains below all came from one sample that was sequenced in a study of blood T cell repertoires in COVID-19. Assay: immunoSEQ multiplex PCR; the TCRdb copy retains only in-frame clones and omits some. The sample holds about 91,000 clones, 70% to 85% seen once. Sequencing was carried out using peripheral blood. Every receptor here comes from a man between 65 and 85 years old with acute or convalescent COVID-19.

This chain's CDR3 is CASSSPQYSNQPQHF. CDR3 in DNA: TGTGCCAGCAGTTCCCCGCAGTATAGCAATCAGCCCCAGCATTTT. The chain has TRBV28 and TRBJ1-5, with D unclear. V gave up 4 bases and J gave up 0 bases, with 10 bases separating them. CDR1 MDHEN and CDR2 SYDVKM come from the germline V gene. The CDR3 totals 15 residues.

The V gene is TRBV19, the J gene TRBJ2-1; no clear D. The CDR3 has 12 amino acids. V lost 1 base and J 9 bases, leaving 7 bases between the germline ends. Germline V gene sequence: CDR1 LNHDA, CDR2 SQIVND (reference sequence). CDR3 nucleotide sequence: TGTGCCAGTAGTATAGGGAGAGTTGAGCAGTTCTTC. Encoded protein: CASSIGRVEQFF.

The chain has TRBV2 and TRBJ1-5, with 12 bases that match TRBD1. CDR1 and CDR2 (germline): SNHLY, FYNNEI. CDR3 size: 16 residues. Trimming at V came to 4 bases and at J to 6 bases, leaving 7 bases not matched to a gene. This chain's CDR3 is CASSARDRGLRQPQHF. As DNA, the CDR3 is TGTGCCAGCAGTGCCCGGGACAGGGGGCTTCGTCAGCCCCAGCATTTT.

This clone has just a few counts. The rearrangement joins TRBV7-9 to TRBJ2-7, with a tentative D call TRBD1 (6 bases). The CDR3 length is 14 residues. From germline, CDR1 is SEHNR and CDR2 FQNEAQ (reference sequence). The V end was cut by 5 bases, the J end by 4 bases, with 15 bases between. The CDR3 region is CASSGEWGLYEQYF. CDR3 DNA sequence: TGTGCCAGCAGCGGGGAATGGGGGCTATACGAGCAGTACTTC.

V is TRBV6-5 and J is TRBJ2-3; TRBD1 is a possible D gene (5 bases). The CDR3 consists of 13 residues. The germline V and J ends were trimmed by 8 bases and 2 bases, with 11 bases remaining between them. Germline-derived CDR1 and CDR2 are MNHEY and SVGAGI. CDR3 loop: CASGALNTDTQYF. The CDR3 bases are TGTGCCAGCGGGGCCTTGAACACAGATACGCAGTATTTT.

The chain links TRBV7-8 to TRBJ2-7; 8 bases fit TRBD1. The V and J ends lost 5 bases and 5 bases, in that order; junction bases with no gene match: 5. The germline V gene encodes CDR1 SGHVS and CDR2 FQNEAQ. The CDR3 has 13 amino acids. For the CDR3, the DNA is TGTGCCAGCAGCCCAGGACAGGGCCACGAGCAGTACGTC. Translating gives CASSPGQGHEQYV.

The chain employs TRBV10-3 and TRBJ2-5; the match to TRBD2 covers 7 bases. Germline CDR1 ENHRY, CDR2 SYGVKD. This CDR3 contains 14 residues. V lost 8 bases, J lost 5 bases, and 11 bases stayed unmatched. CDR3: CAIGLQGREETQYF. The CDR3 nucleotides are TGTGCCATCGGGCTACAAGGGCGGGAGGAGACCCAGTACTTC.

Only a few counts were recorded for this clone. The chain uses TRBV5-1 and TRBJ2-5; D is unresolved. V lost 1 base and J 1 base, leaving 8 bases between the germline ends. CDR1 SGHRS and CDR2 YFSETQ come from the germline V gene. The CDR3 is 14 amino acids. The CDR3 DNA is TGCGCCAGCAGCTTGTTGCAGTCCCAAGAGACCCAGTACTTC. Its protein product is CASSLLQSQETQYF.

This clone was counted ten times or more. J is TRBJ1-2 and V is TRBV9; 7 bases fit TRBD1. Losses at the gene ends were 1 base for V and 4 bases for J; bases not matched to a gene: 4. Germline V gene lookup returns CDR1 SGDLS and CDR2 YYNGEE. CDR3 length: 14 amino acids. The CDR3 DNA follows: TGTGCCAGCAGCGTAACAGGGGAAGTCTATGGCTACACCTTC. Translating it yields CASSVTGEVYGYTF. Looking up the rest from reference TRBV9 and TRBJ1-2 gives the full variable domain: DSGVTQTPKHLITATGQRVTLRCSPRSGDLSVYWYQQSLDQGLQFLIQYYNGEERAKGNILERFSAQQFPDLHSELNLSSLELGDSALYFCASSVTGEVYGYTFGSGTRLTVV.

The chain has TRBV28 and TRBJ2-1; 11 bases map to TRBD2. V shed 2 bases and J 8 bases; nucleotides not matched to a gene: 8. The CDR3 spans 16 residues. Germline CDR1 reads MDHEN; CDR2 reads SYDVKM. CDR3 region: CASSLTSGGQGDEQFF. As DNA, the CDR3 is TGTGCCAGCAGTTTAACTAGCGGGGGTCAAGGGGATGAGCAGTTCTTC.

The rearrangement uses TRBV5-4 and TRBJ2-2; 11 bases are shared with TRBD2. With V trimmed by 3 bases and J by 2 bases, 9 bases remained unmatched. Looked up from germline, CDR1 is SGHNT and CDR2 is YYREEE (reference sequence). This CDR3 spans 18 amino acids. The chain's CDR3 is CASSYAARLAGNTGELFF. CDR3 nucleotides: TGTGCCAGCAGCTATGCCGCCAGACTAGCGGGAAACACCGGGGAGCTGTTTTTT.

This clone was found once. The gene calls are TRBV29-1 and TRBJ2-5; 8 nucleotides line up with TRBD2. The CDR3 covers 15 residues. The V and J ends lost 7 bases and 5 bases, in that order; junction bases with no gene match: 15. The germline V gene has CDR1 SQVTM and CDR2 ANQGSEA. CDR3 sequence (DNA): TGCAGCGCCGATGCTAGCGGGTCGGATAGGGAGACCCAGTACTTC. Translated, it gives CSADASGSDRETQYF.

The genes are TRBV10-3 and TRBJ2-3; 14 bases match TRBD2. This CDR3 has 18 residues. V lost 3 bases to trimming and J lost 0 bases; unmatched junction nucleotides: 5. Germline loops: CDR1 ENHRY, CDR2 SYGVKD. CDR3 DNA sequence: TGTGCCATCAGTGAAGGGACTAGCGGGGGCGGTAGCACAGATACGCAGTATTTT. Protein product: CAISEGTSGGGSTDTQYF.

The chain carries TRBV30 and TRBJ1-6; D not certain. The V end lost 4 bases, the J end lost 8 bases, and 12 bases lay between the germline ends. The CDR3 length is 13 residues. The germline V gene encodes CDR1 GTSNPN and CDR2 SVGIG (reference sequence). The CDR3 is CAWNAQEDSPLHF. DNA for the CDR3: TGTGCCTGGAATGCCCAGGAGGATTCACCCCTCCACTTT.

To note about this clone: Relative to the germline gene, one junction end is altered; a read error may explain this. This chain uses TRBV28 with TRBJ2-6; tentatively, D is TRBD1 (6 bases). The germline CDR1 and CDR2 sequences are MDHEN and SYDVKM. This CDR3 spans 15 amino acids. For the CDR3, the DNA is TGTGCCAGCAGTACAGGGAGCTCTGGGGCCGACGTCCTGACTTTC. Its protein is CASSTGSSGADVLTF.

This sequence joins TRBV28 and TRBJ2-3; 7 bases align to TRBD2. Germline-derived CDR1 and CDR2 are MDHEN and SYDVKM. J gave up 2 bases and V 1 base, and 3 bases lay outside the gene matches. This CDR3 region has 15 residues. DNA for the CDR3: TGTGCCAGCAGTTTATCGGGAGGTTACACAGATACGCAGTATTTT. It translates to CASSLSGGYTDTQYF.

The rearrangement uses TRBV19 and TRBJ1-2; 7 bases are a match to TRBD1. V gave up 4 bases and J gave up 4 bases; unmatched junction bases: 12. Germline assignment: CDR1 LNHDA and CDR2 SQIVND (reference sequence). The CDR3 length is 16 residues. DNA for the CDR3: TGTGCCAGTAGTACTAGAGGACAGGCGATTTTCTATGGCTACACCTTC. This sequence encodes CASSTRGQAIFYGYTF.

J is TRBJ1-2 and V is TRBV27, with a weak D call TRBD1 (6 bases). Germline V CDR1 and CDR2: MNHEY, SMNVEV (reference sequence). This CDR3 comprises 18 residues. V was cut by 1 base and J by 4 bases, with 22 bases left in between. The CDR3, as DNA: TGTGCCAGCAGTTTATGGGGTCTACAGGGCTCGGGAGGCTATGGCTACACCTTC. Protein: CASSLWGLQGSGGYGYTF.

The gene calls are TRBV9 and TRBJ1-2; maybe TRBD1 (5 bases). Germline assignment: CDR1 SGDLS and CDR2 YYNGEE. The CDR3 covers 16 residues. Trimming stripped 4 bases from V and 2 bases from J, with 18 bases between. The CDR3 sequence: CASSPQAGRANYGYTF. In DNA, the CDR3 is TGTGCCAGCAGCCCCCAGGCGGGACGGGCCAACTATGGCTACACCTTC.

The rearrangement links TRBV27 to TRBJ1-4; 9 bases are shared with TRBD1. This CDR3 has 14 residues. Unmatched junction bases numbered 9, after V lost 6 bases and J lost 10 bases. Germline V gene lookup returns CDR1 MNHEY and CDR2 SMNVEV (reference sequence). CDR3 sequence (DNA): TGTGCCAGCAGCCAAGTAGAGACAGGGGGAAAACTGTTTTTT. Its translation: CASSQVETGGKLFF.

The rearrangement links TRBV9 to TRBJ1-6; D not resolved. Germline V gene lookup returns CDR1 SGDLS and CDR2 YYNGEE. The CDR3 length is 15 residues. V lost 4 bases, J lost 7 bases, and 15 bases lay in between. CDR3 sequence reads: CASSPMSGNNSPLHF. CDR3 coding DNA: TGTGCCAGCAGCCCCATGTCGGGGAACAATTCACCCCTCCACTTT.

Only one count was recorded for this clone. The genes are TRBV28 and TRBJ2-7, with D perhaps TRBD1 (5 bases). Germline CDR1 and CDR2: MDHEN and SYDVKM. The length of the CDR3 is 11 residues. V shed 7 bases and J shed 3 bases, with 7 bases lying between them. The CDR3 here is CASTDIYEQYF. CDR3 nucleotides: TGTGCCAGCACGGACATCTACGAGCAGTACTTC.

This clone was observed a few times. J is TRBJ2-3 and V is TRBV5-1, with TRBD1 matching over 7 bases. This CDR3 contains 15 residues. V dropped 2 bases and J dropped 3; count of bases not matched to a gene: 6. CDR1 SGHRS and CDR2 YFSETQ come from the germline V gene. Here the CDR3 reads CASSLPGQPTDTQYF. DNA of the CDR3: TGCGCCAGCAGCTTACCGGGACAGCCGACAGATACGCAGTATTTT.

In its sample, this clone was seen a few times. The gene calls are TRBV6-5 and TRBJ2-3; a weak D match, TRBD2 (6 bases). Deletions cut 8 bases from V and 0 bases from J, with 15 bases between. The CDR3 consists of 15 residues. CDR1 MNHEY and CDR2 SVGAGI come from the germline V gene. CDR3 coding DNA: TGTGCCAGCCGCGACCCAGGGAGGAGCACAGATACGCAGTATTTT. This translates into CASRDPGRSTDTQYF.

CDR3 coding DNA: TGTGCCAGCAGCAGAGGACAGATCATGAACACTGAAGCTTTCTTT. It codes for CASSRGQIMNTEAFF. The chain couples TRBV27 to TRBJ1-1; a possible D gene is TRBD1 (6 bases). The V end was cut by 6 bases, the J end by 0 bases, with 14 bases between. The germline V gene encodes CDR1 MNHEY and CDR2 SMNVEV (reference sequence). There are 15 residues in the CDR3.

This chain links TRBV20-1 with TRBJ1-2, with 9 bases identical to TRBD1. CDR1 is DFQATT and CDR2 is SNEGSKA in the germline V gene (reference sequence). Trimming at V came to 3 bases and at J to 6 bases, leaving 11 bases not matched to a gene. The CDR3 extends over 15 amino acids. This CDR3 is CSASSQGQGGDGYTF. CDR3 nucleotide sequence: TGCAGTGCTAGTTCTCAGGGACAGGGCGGCGATGGCTACACCTTC.

This clone has more than one count but fewer than ten. The V and J genes are TRBV4-1 and TRBJ2-2; D is unresolved. The V and J ends lost 4 bases and 4 bases respectively, with 22 bases between them. The CDR3 sequence is 18 residues long. Per the germline V gene, CDR1 is MGHRA and CDR2 is YSYEKL. CDR3 in amino acids: CASSPNLILGSGTGELFF. The CDR3 coding sequence is TGCGCCAGCAGCCCCAACCTGATCCTAGGATCGGGCACCGGGGAGCTGTTTTTT.

V usage is TRBV6-1 and J usage is TRBJ2-1, with D tentatively TRBD1 (6 bases). The CDR3 runs to 14 residues. Between the trimmed V and J ends, which lost 6 bases and 2 bases, there was a span of 11 bases. Germline CDR1 MNHNS, CDR2 SASEGT. The CDR3 coding sequence is TGTGCCAGCAGACCGGACAGAACCTACAATGAGCAGTTCTTC. This translates into CASRPDRTYNEQFF.

Turning to this clone: Other DNA variants within this sample encode the same CDR3. The chain recombines TRBV30 with TRBJ2-3; TRBD2 aligns across 9 bases. This CDR3 is 15 amino acids long. Trimming took 3 bases from V and 4 from J; bases not matched to a gene: 8. Per the germline V gene, CDR1 is GTSNPN and CDR2 is SVGIG (reference sequence). The CDR3 is CAWSHGRGGADTQYF. The CDR3 coding sequence is TGTGCCTGGAGCCACGGGCGGGGGGGGGCAGATACGCAGTATTTT.